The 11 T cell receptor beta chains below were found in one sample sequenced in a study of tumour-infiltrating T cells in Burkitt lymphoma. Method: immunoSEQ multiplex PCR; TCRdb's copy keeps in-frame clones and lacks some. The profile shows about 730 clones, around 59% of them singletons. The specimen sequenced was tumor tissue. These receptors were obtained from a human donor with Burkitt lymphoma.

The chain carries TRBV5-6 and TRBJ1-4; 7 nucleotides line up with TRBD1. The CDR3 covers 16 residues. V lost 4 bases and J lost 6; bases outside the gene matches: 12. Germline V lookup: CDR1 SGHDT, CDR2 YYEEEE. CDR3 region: CASSPGVDRDDEKLFF. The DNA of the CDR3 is TGTGCCAGCAGCCCAGGAGTTGACAGGGATGATGAAAAACTGTTTTTT.

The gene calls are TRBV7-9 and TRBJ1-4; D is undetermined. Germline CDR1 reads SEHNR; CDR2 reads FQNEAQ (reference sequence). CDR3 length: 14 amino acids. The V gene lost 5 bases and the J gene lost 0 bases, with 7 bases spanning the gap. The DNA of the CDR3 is TGTGCCAGCAGCCCCTGGCCAACTAATGAAAAACTGTTTTTT. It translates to CASSPWPTNEKLFF. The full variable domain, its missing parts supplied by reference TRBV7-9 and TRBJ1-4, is DTGVSQNPRHKITKRGQNVTFRCDPISEHNRLYWYRQTLGQGPEFLTYFQNEAQLEKSRLLSDRFSAERPKGSFSTLEIQRTEQGDSAMYLCASSPWPTNEKLFFGSGTQLSVL.

Here the CDR3 DNA reads TGTGCCAGCAGTTACTCGGGGACAGCAAGAACCTACGAGCAGTACTTC. This codes for CASSYSGTARTYEQYF. This chain connects TRBV6-5 to TRBJ2-7, with 7 bases identical to TRBD1. From germline, CDR1 is MNHEY and CDR2 SVGAGI. V gave up 0 bases and J gave up 2 bases; unmatched junction bases: 7. The CDR3 covers 16 residues.

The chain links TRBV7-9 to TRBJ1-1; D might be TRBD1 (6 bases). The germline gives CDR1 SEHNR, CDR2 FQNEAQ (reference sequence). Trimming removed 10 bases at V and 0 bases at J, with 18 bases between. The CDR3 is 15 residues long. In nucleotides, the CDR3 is TGTGCCACCTCGGGGGACACCTTAATGAACACTGAAGCTTTCTTT. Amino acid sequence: CATSGDTLMNTEAFF.

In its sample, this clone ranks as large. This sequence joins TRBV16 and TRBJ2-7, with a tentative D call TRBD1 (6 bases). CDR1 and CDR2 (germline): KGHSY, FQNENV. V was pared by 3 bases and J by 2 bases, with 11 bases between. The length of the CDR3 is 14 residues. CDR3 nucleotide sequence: TGTGCCAGCAGCCACTGGGACACAGCCTACGAGCAGTACTTC. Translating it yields CASSHWDTAYEQYF.

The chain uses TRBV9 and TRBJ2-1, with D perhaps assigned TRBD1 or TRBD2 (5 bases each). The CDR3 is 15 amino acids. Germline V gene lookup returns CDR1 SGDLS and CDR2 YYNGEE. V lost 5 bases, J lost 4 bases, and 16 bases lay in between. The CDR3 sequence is CASSSQGDLYNEQFF. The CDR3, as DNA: TGTGCCAGCAGTTCGCAAGGGGACCTATACAATGAGCAGTTCTTC.

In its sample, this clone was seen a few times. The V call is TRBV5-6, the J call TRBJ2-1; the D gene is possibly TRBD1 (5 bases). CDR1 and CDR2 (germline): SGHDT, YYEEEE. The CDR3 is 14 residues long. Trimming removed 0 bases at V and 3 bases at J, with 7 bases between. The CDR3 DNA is TGTGCCAGCAGCTTGGTTACAGGCTACAATGAGCAGTTCTTC. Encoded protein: CASSLVTGYNEQFF.

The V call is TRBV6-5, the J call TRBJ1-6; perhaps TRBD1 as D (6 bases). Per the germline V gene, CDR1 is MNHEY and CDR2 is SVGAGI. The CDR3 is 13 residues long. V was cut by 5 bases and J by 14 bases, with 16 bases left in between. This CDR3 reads CASSPGGGRALHF. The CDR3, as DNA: TGTGCCAGCAGTCCGGGGGGCGGAAGAGCCCTCCACTTT.

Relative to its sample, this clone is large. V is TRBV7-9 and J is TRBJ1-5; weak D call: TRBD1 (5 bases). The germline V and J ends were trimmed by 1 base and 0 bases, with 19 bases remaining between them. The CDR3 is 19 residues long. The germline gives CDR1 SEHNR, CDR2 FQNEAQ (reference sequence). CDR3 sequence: CASSLGDGSWASSNQPQHF. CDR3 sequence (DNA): TGTGCCAGCAGCTTAGGGGACGGGAGTTGGGCATCTAGCAATCAGCCCCAGCATTTT.

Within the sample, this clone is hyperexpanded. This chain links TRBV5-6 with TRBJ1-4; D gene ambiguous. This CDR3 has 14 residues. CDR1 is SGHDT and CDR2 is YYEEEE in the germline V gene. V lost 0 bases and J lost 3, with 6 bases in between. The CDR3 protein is CASSLAGSNEKLFF. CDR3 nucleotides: TGTGCCAGCAGCTTGGCTGGGTCTAATGAAAAACTGTTTTTT.

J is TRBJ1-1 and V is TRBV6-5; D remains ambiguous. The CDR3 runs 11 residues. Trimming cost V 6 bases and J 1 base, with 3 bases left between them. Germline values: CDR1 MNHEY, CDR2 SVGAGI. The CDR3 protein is CASRGNTEAFF. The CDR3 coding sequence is TGTGCCAGCAGAGGGAACACTGAAGCTTTCTTT.